This is a list of T cell receptor beta chains from one sample in a study of blood T cell repertoires in COVID-19. Generated by immunoSEQ multiplex PCR, the TCRdb table keeps only in-frame clones and is missing some. The sample yields hundreds of thousands of clones, roughly 80% seen once. Sequencing was done on a sample of PBMCs or T cells enriched from blood (not recorded which). The receptors here all came from a man in his forties or fifties who had been exposed to COVID-19. CDR3s include the opening cysteine and the closing phenylalanine or tryptophan. A D gene is named only where the DNA matches it firmly. Clone sizes are given selectively: once, few, many, or a class where the clone is expanded.

v_gene,abundance,d_gene,j_gene,CDR3aa,CDR3nt
TRBV11-3,.,TRBD2,TRBJ2-5,CASSYGTSLQETQYF,TGTGCCAGCAGCTATGGGACTAGCCTTCAAGAGACCCAGTACTTC
TRBV14,.,.,TRBJ1-5,CASSQDRNQPQHF,TGTGCCAGCAGCCAAGACAGGAATCAGCCCCAGCATTTT
TRBV19,few,TRBD2,TRBJ2-7,CASSIDVRLAGLDEQYF,TGTGCCAGTAGTATAGACGTTAGACTAGCGGGATTGGACGAGCAGTACTTC
TRBV12-3/TRBV12-4,.,.,TRBJ2-7,CASKRFGEQYF,TGTGCCAGCAAGAGGTTTGGTGAGCAGTACTTC
TRBV12-3/TRBV12-4,once,.,TRBJ2-7,CASSLGPSYEQYF,TGTGCCAGCAGTTTGGGCCCCTCCTACGAGCAGTACTTC
TRBV11-2,.,TRBD2,TRBJ2-1,CASSLKLAGYNEQFF,TGTGCCAGCAGCTTAAAACTAGCGGGTTACAATGAGCAGTTCTTC
TRBV3-1/TRBV3-2,.,TRBD1,TRBJ1-5,CASSQDLGTGSQPQHF,TGTGCCAGCAGCCAAGATCTCGGGACAGGTAGTCAGCCCCAGCATTTT
TRBV20-1,.,.,TRBJ2-7,CSAMKADEQYF,TGCAGTGCTATGAAAGCGGACGAGCAGTACTTC
TRBV5-1,once,TRBD1,TRBJ2-4,CASSYRDRQNIQYF,TGCGCCAGCAGCTACCGGGACAGACAAAACATTCAGTACTTC
TRBV27,.,.,TRBJ2-3,CASSLSSRGADTQYF,TGTGCCAGCAGTTTATCGAGCAGGGGGGCAGATACGCAGTATTTT
TRBV30,.,.,TRBJ1-2,CAWRTGTRNYGYTF,TGTGCCTGGAGGACCGGGACAAGAAACTATGGCTACACCTTC
TRBV5-1,.,TRBD1,TRBJ2-1,CASSVSGQGSLGGQFF,TGCGCCAGCAGCGTCTCGGGACAGGGGTCCCTAGGGGGGCAGTTCTTC
TRBV6-1,.,.,TRBJ2-2,CASSEKPPLLAPGELFF,TGTGCCAGCAGTGAAAAGCCCCCTCTACTTGCGCCCGGGGAGCTGTTTTTT
TRBV7-9,.,TRBD1,TRBJ1-1,CASSLEVVRQGNTEAFF,TGTGCCAGCAGCTTGGAGGTGGTGAGACAGGGGAACACTGAAGCTTTCTTT
TRBV28,.,.,TRBJ1-1,CASSLRPRTEAFF,TGTGCCAGCAGTTTAAGGCCGAGGACTGAAGCTTTCTTT
TRBV30,once,.,TRBJ2-7,CAWGDGVGYEQYF,TGTGCCTGGGGGGACGGGGTAGGATACGAGCAGTACTTC
TRBV11-3,.,.,TRBJ1-1,CASSLAEKTTEAFF,TGTGCCAGCAGCTTAGCGGAAAAGACAACCGAAGCTTTCTTT
TRBV9,.,.,TRBJ2-1,CASSLRQTNNEQFF,TGTGCCAGCAGCCTGCGACAGACAAACAATGAGCAGTTCTTC
TRBV18,.,TRBD1,TRBJ1-1,CASSQDRGYTEAFF,TGTGCCAGCTCACAGGACAGGGGGTACACTGAAGCTTTCTTT
TRBV11-1,.,.,TRBJ2-3,CASSLGGRTDTQYF,TGTGCCAGCAGCTTGGGGGGACGCACAGATACGCAGTATTTT
TRBV6-5,.,.,TRBJ1-5,CASIRAGGNQPQHF,TGTGCCAGCATTAGGGCAGGCGGGAATCAGCCCCAGCATTTT
TRBV18,.,TRBD2,TRBJ2-6,CASSPRTSGRSLSGANVLTF,TGTGCCAGCTCACCACGGACTAGCGGGAGATCCCTCTCTGGGGCCAACGTCCTGACTTTC
TRBV9,.,.,TRBJ1-2,CASSAGFNYGYTF,TGTGCCAGCAGCGCCGGGTTTAACTATGGCTACACCTTC
TRBV4-2,.,.,TRBJ2-7,CASSQGIAADSYEQYF,TGTGCCAGCAGCCAAGGGATCGCGGCGGACTCCTACGAGCAGTACTTC
TRBV7-3,.,TRBD2,TRBJ2-2,CASSFSLGTSPPGELFF,TGTGCCAGCAGCTTTAGTTTGGGGACTAGCCCCCCCGGGGAGCTGTTTTTT
TRBV24-1,few,TRBD1,TRBJ1-2,CATSAGTGGAGGYTF,TGTGCCACCAGTGCCGGGACAGGGGGCGCGGGGGGCTACACCTTC
TRBV12-3/TRBV12-4,.,.,TRBJ2-1,CASSLNVGGEQFF,TGTGCCAGCAGTTTAAATGTGGGGGGTGAGCAGTTCTTC
TRBV2,.,.,TRBJ1-1,CASSEWIQPLNTEAFF,TGTGCCAGCAGTGAATGGATTCAGCCACTAAACACTGAAGCTTTCTTT
TRBV24-1,.,TRBD1,TRBJ2-7,CATSDGDRTREQYF,TGTGCCACCAGTGATGGGGACAGGACAAGGGAGCAGTACTTC
TRBV29-1,.,.,TRBJ1-1,CSGEGSLNTEAFF,TGCAGCGGGGAGGGTAGCTTGAACACTGAAGCTTTCTTT
TRBV5-1,.,.,TRBJ1-1,CASSLGQMNTEAFF,TGCGCCAGCAGCTTGGGACAGATGAACACTGAAGCTTTCTTT
TRBV19,once,TRBD2,TRBJ2-1,CASSTSGSIFNEQFF,TGTGCCAGTAGTACTAGCGGGAGTATCTTTAATGAGCAGTTCTTC
TRBV5-4,.,TRBD1,TRBJ1-2,CASSPGQGAVSGYTF,TGTGCCAGCAGCCCTGGACAGGGGGCTGTTAGTGGCTACACCTTC
TRBV30,.,.,TRBJ1-5,CAWTFSGDYQPQHF,TGTGCCTGGACGTTTAGCGGAGACTATCAGCCCCAGCATTTT
TRBV7-9,.,TRBD2,TRBJ2-1,CASTQREPWNEQFF,TGTGCCAGCACACAGCGGGAGCCGTGGAATGAGCAGTTCTTC
TRBV7-9,.,.,TRBJ2-7,CASSFSVDEQYF,TGTGCCAGCAGCTTTTCAGTTGACGAGCAGTACTTC
TRBV2,.,TRBD1,TRBJ2-7,CASRRDGTGYEQYF,TGTGCCAGCAGGCGGGACGGGACAGGGTACGAGCAGTACTTC
TRBV12-5,.,TRBD2,TRBJ2-4,CASGLRAGVAKNIQYF,TGTGCTAGTGGTTTGAGGGCGGGAGTCGCCAAAAACATTCAGTACTTC
TRBV6-5,.,.,TRBJ2-5,CASTADTQETQYF,TGTGCCAGCACCGCGGACACTCAAGAGACCCAGTACTTC
TRBV13,.,.,TRBJ1-2,CASSLQGRSNYGYTF,TGTGCCAGCAGCTTACAAGGCAGGTCAAACTATGGCTACACCTTC
TRBV3-1/TRBV3-2,.,TRBD2,TRBJ2-5,CASSPGLVGRETQYF,TGTGCCAGCAGCCCGGGACTAGTGGGTCGGGAGACCCAGTACTTC
TRBV5-1,.,TRBD1,TRBJ2-7,CASSRRDRMSEQYF,TGCGCCAGCAGCCGAAGGGACAGAATGAGCGAGCAGTACTTC
TRBV18,few,TRBD1,TRBJ1-1,CASSQIYRGSLSTNTEAFF,TGTGCCAGCTCACAGATATACAGGGGGTCGCTCTCTACGAACACTGAAGCTTTCTTT
TRBV30,.,.,TRBJ1-5,CAWRKGRSQPQHF,TGTGCCTGGAGGAAGGGGCGCAGCCAGCCCCAGCATTTT
TRBV3-1/TRBV3-2,.,.,TRBJ2-7,CASSQAGSAYEQYF,TGTGCCAGCAGCCAAGCGGGTAGCGCCTACGAGCAGTACTTC
TRBV11-2,.,.,TRBJ2-2,CASSLVGTGELFF,TGTGCCAGCAGCTTAGTCGGCACCGGGGAGCTGTTTTTT
TRBV19,.,.,TRBJ1-2,CASSPTGNYGYTF,TGTGCCAGTAGTCCGACAGGAAACTATGGCTACACCTTC
TRBV12-3/TRBV12-4,.,.,TRBJ2-7,CASSRTTSSEQYF,TGTGCCAGCAGTCGAACGACTAGTTCCGAGCAGTACTTC
TRBV7-3,few,.,TRBJ2-1,CASSLTGWNEQFF,TGTGCCAGCAGCCTTACAGGGTGGAATGAGCAGTTCTTC
TRBV30,.,TRBD2,TRBJ2-6,CAWSRGGPAGANVLTF,TGTGCCTGGAGTAGGGGAGGGCCAGCTGGGGCCAACGTCCTGACTTTC
TRBV29-1,.,TRBD2,TRBJ2-1,CSVEREGDEQFF,TGCAGCGTTGAAAGGGAGGGCGATGAGCAGTTCTTC
TRBV7-9,.,.,TRBJ2-1,CAILWRGREQFF,TGTGCCATCCTCTGGAGGGGGCGTGAGCAGTTCTTC
TRBV7-6,.,TRBD1,TRBJ1-4,CASSLGGGVVSEKLFF,TGTGCCAGCAGCTTAGGAGGGGGCGTCGTGTCTGAAAAACTGTTTTTT